This T cell receptor (beta chain) was identified in a study of neurological immune-mediated disorders. This clonotype was detected ten times or more. TCRdb re-called the 5' RACE reads with MiXCR, one entry per CDR3 protein. The sample has 80,000 to 100,000 distinct CDR3 sequences, under 4.5% seen once; the top ten hold less than 3%. Sequencing was carried out using PBMCs. The TCR comes from a woman aged 45-60 years with multiple sclerosis.

The CDR3 nucleotides read TGTGCCAGCAGGTTGGGGAGGGGTGGGCTCGCCTATGGCTACACCTTC. Amino acids: CASRLGRGGLAYGYTF. The rearrangement uses TRBV12-3 or TRBV12-4 and TRBJ1-2, with D perhaps TRBD1 (5 bases). V was trimmed by 6 bases and J by 4 bases, leaving 21 bases between them. The CDR3 runs to 16 residues.